This TCR beta chain came from a study of control samples from healthy donors and cancer patients (TCRdb year 2020). Worth noting for this clone: There is no known antigen for this receptor. No much larger clone is present one base from it, and per-base qualities are unavailable.

Receptor amplification or capture employed the immunoSEQ multiplex PCR assay. TCRdb carries this immuneACCESS record with in-frame sequences only. Its versions omit some clonotypes, under half of them owing to an unresolved V gene in the studies checked, with the rest unexplained. The sample table contains about 190,000 clones; only one count was recorded for about 90% of them. The top ten constitute less than 2% of the sample. Sequenced: blood. This TCR derives from a man aged 25 to 40 in good health.

The CDR3 amino acid sequence is: CASSFVTGSSEAFF. The DNA is as follows: TGTGCCAGCAGCTTCGTGACAGGGTCGTCTGAAGCTTTCTTT. This chain joins TRBV7-9 to TRBJ1-1; 7 bases in the junction line up with TRBD1. The CDR3 contains 14 residues, cysteine and phenylalanine counted. CDR3 DNA only is kept here, 42 bases in frame from base 1. The germline V gene (reference sequence) supplies CDR1 SEHNR and CDR2 FQNEAQ. V ends up 3 bases short and J 6 bases short, with an unmatched junction base count of 7.